This TCR beta chain was sequenced during a study of blood T cell repertoires in COVID-19. Study summary: The United States, Italy and Spain supplied acute and convalescent COVID-19 samples.

The CDR3 loop spans 11 amino acids. From germline, CDR1 is SQVTM and CDR2 ANQGSEA. Trimming took off 3 bases at V and 7 bases at J, with 9 bases between the two ends. Original handling: Amplification from reference gene primers served as the basis for estimated nucleated cell counts. Libraries were prepared by immunoSEQ multiplex PCR; TCRdb keeps only in-frame clonotypes and omits some of them. The V and J calls and clone size were taken over from that table, and D and trimming were inferred from the DNA. The sample consists of about 290,000 clones, 89% of them appearing once. Seattle cases were enrolled at active infection and followed longitudinally.

The rearrangement uses TRBV29-1 and TRBJ1-2; D unresolved. The sequence derives from a woman in her thirties with COVID-19, enrolled during active disease. Sequenced sample: peripheral blood. The CDR3 is CSVEETGGYTF. The CDR3 DNA sequence: TGCAGCGTTGAGGAGACCGGTGGCTACACCTTC.